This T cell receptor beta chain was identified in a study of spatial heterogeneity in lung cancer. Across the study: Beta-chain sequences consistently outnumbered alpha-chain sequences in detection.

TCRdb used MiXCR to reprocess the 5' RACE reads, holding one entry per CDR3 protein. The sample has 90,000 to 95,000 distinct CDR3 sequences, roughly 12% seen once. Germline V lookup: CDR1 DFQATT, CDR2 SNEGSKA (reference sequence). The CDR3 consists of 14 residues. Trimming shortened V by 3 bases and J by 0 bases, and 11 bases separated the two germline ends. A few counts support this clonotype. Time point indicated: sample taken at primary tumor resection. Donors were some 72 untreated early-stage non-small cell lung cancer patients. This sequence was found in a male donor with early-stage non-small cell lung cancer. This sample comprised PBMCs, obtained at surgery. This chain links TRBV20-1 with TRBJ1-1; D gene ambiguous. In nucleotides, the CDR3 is TGCAGTGCTAGCGACCGTATCGTGAACACTGAAGCTTTCTTT. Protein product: CSASDRIVNTEAFF.